Below, 21 T cell receptor beta chains from the same sample are listed, as sequenced in a study of blood T cell repertoires in COVID-19. Method: immunoSEQ multiplex PCR; TCRdb's copy keeps in-frame clones and lacks some. The sample shows some 120,000 clones, around 87% of them seen only once. The sequenced material came from peripheral blood. The receptors stem from a woman in her 50s with acute or convalescent COVID-19.

This clone was recorded only once. The chain links TRBV11-2 to TRBJ1-1, with D uncertain. Germline CDR1 reads SGHAT; CDR2 reads FQNNGV. Between the trimmed V and J ends, which lost 7 bases and 1 base, there was a span of 10 bases. The CDR3 spans 13 residues. The CDR3, as DNA: TGTGCCAGCACCAGAACCAAGAACACTGAAGCTTTCTTT. It encodes CASTRTKNTEAFF.

V is TRBV7-2 and J is TRBJ2-5, with 8 positions matching TRBD1. J gave up 4 bases and V 1 base, and 5 bases lay outside the gene matches. Germline V gives CDR1 SGHTA, CDR2 FQGNSA. This CDR3 contains 15 residues. The CDR3 sequence is CASSLGDRILETQYF. CDR3 bases: TGTGCCAGCAGCTTAGGGGACAGGATACTAGAGACCCAGTACTTC.

J is TRBJ1-2 and V is TRBV6-1; D is perhaps TRBD1 (5 bases). Germline-derived CDR1 and CDR2 are MNHNS and SASEGT. V lost 2 bases and J lost 7, with 17 bases in between. This CDR3 has 15 residues. This CDR3 is CASSERGVKALGYTF. The CDR3 DNA reads TGTGCCAGCAGTGAACGGGGGGTTAAAGCTCTTGGCTACACCTTC.

The chain is built from TRBV3-1 (or the pseudogene TRBV3-2) and TRBJ1-2; 10 bases are shared with TRBD1. Per the germline V gene, CDR1 is LGHDT and CDR2 is YNNKEL (reference sequence). There are 15 residues in the CDR3. Trimming took 1 base from V and 8 from J; bases not matched to a gene: 7. The CDR3 coding sequence is TGTGCCAGCAGCCAAGTGGGACAGGGGCGTTGGGGCTACACCTTC. As protein: CASSQVGQGRWGYTF.

The chain employs TRBV18 and TRBJ1-1; 12 nucleotides align to TRBD1. J was trimmed by 3 bases and V by 4 bases; bases with no gene match: 9. CDR3 length: 17 residues. Germline assignment: CDR1 KGHSH and CDR2 LQKENI. The CDR3 reads CASSQPGQGAEDTEAFF. The CDR3 DNA reads TGTGCCAGCTCACAACCGGGACAGGGGGCGGAGGACACTGAAGCTTTCTTT.

The V gene is TRBV6-2 or TRBV6-3, the J gene TRBJ2-1; 15 bases match TRBD2. The CDR3 has 18 residues. Germline values: CDR1 MNHEY, CDR2 SVGEGT. The V and J ends lost 1 base and 5 bases, in that order; junction bases with no gene match: 6. The CDR3 reads CASSYLTGTSGRHNEQFF. The CDR3 DNA sequence: TGTGCCAGCAGTTACTTAACCGGGACTAGCGGGAGGCACAATGAGCAGTTCTTC.

The genes are TRBV5-1 and TRBJ1-1; D gene uncertain. The V gene's germline CDR1 is SGHRS and CDR2 YFSETQ. The CDR3 loop spans 14 amino acids. Trimming took off 3 bases at V and 1 base at J, with 10 bases between the two ends. CDR3 coding DNA: TGCGCCAGCAGCTGGCAGGATCAGAACACTGAAGCTTTCTTT. It is translated as CASSWQDQNTEAFF.

The V call is TRBV3-1 (or the pseudogene TRBV3-2), the J call TRBJ1-1, with TRBD1 as a possible D gene (5 bases). Looked up from germline, CDR1 is LGHDT and CDR2 is YNNKEL (reference sequence). The CDR3 contains 14 residues. V lost 0 bases and J 10 bases, leaving 15 bases between the germline ends. In nucleotides, the CDR3 is TGTGCCAGCAGCCAAGATGGGGGGACGGGCGGAGCTTTCTTT. This gives the protein CASSQDGGTGGAFF.

The gene calls are TRBV6-2 or TRBV6-3 and TRBJ2-1, with 7 nucleotides matching TRBD2. The junction had 12 bases not matched to a gene; V was cut back by 6 bases and J by 4 bases. The CDR3 is 16 residues long. Germline CDR1 is MNHEY and CDR2 is SVGEGT. CDR3 DNA sequence: TGTGCCAGCAGACCTCTCATGGGGGGGAGGTACAATGAGCAGTTCTTC. Translated, it gives CASRPLMGGRYNEQFF.

The genes are TRBV6-5 and TRBJ1-1; tentatively, D is TRBD1 (5 bases). V was shortened by 2 bases and J by 5 bases, with 15 bases between the two germline ends. There are 15 residues in the CDR3. Germline V gene data show CDR1 as MNHEY and CDR2 as SVGAGI. Written as DNA, the CDR3 is TGTGCCAGCAGTTACGGGAGGATGGGGGGGACTGAAGCTTTCTTT. Translating it yields CASSYGRMGGTEAFF.

The chain recombines TRBV5-1 with TRBJ1-4, with D possibly TRBD1 on 6 matching bases. The CDR3 consists of 14 residues. Germline CDR1 reads SGHRS; CDR2 reads YFSETQ. The germline V and J ends were trimmed by 4 bases and 7 bases, with 14 bases remaining between them. The CDR3 DNA follows: TGCGCCAGCAGCCCCGGGGGGGCTAGTGAAAAACTGTTTTTT. It codes for CASSPGGASEKLFF.

The CDR3 protein is CATSDQGTARGQFF. CDR3 nucleotide sequence: TGTGCCACCAGTGATCAAGGGACAGCCCGAGGACAGTTCTTC. The J gene is TRBJ2-1, the V gene TRBV24-1; 7 bases line up with TRBD1. This CDR3 is built from 14 residues. V shed 3 bases and J 13 bases; nucleotides not matched to a gene: 11. Per germline, CDR1 KGHDR and CDR2 SFDVKD.

This chain uses TRBV3-1 (or the pseudogene TRBV3-2) with TRBJ1-3; D gene unclear. The CDR3 has 15 amino acids. Trimming removed 1 base from V and 0 bases from J, with 7 bases in between. Germline V gives CDR1 LGHDT, CDR2 YNNKEL (reference sequence). CDR3 nucleotide sequence: TGTGCCAGCAGCCAAGCCCTTATCTCTGGAAACACCATATATTTT. It is translated as CASSQALISGNTIYF.

The gene calls are TRBV7-3 and TRBJ2-1; D not certain. CDR3 length equals 13 residues. Germline V CDR1 and CDR2: SGHTA, FQGTGA. V gave up 0 bases and J gave up 6 bases, with 6 bases separating them. DNA for the CDR3: TGTGCCAGCAGCTTAACTTTTCGCAATGAGCAGTTCTTC. Amino acids: CASSLTFRNEQFF.

This sequence joins TRBV6-2 or TRBV6-3 and TRBJ1-1; 7 bases are shared with TRBD1. Germline V gene lookup returns CDR1 MNHEY and CDR2 SVGEGT. CDR3 length: 12 residues. The V and J ends lost 2 bases and 9 bases, in that order; junction bases with no gene match: 3. CDR3 in amino acids: CASSYGTAKAFF. The CDR3 nucleotides are TGTGCCAGCAGTTACGGGACAGCCAAAGCTTTCTTT.

The rearrangement joins TRBV5-6 to TRBJ1-2; D unclear. The V end was cut by 2 bases, the J end by 3 bases, with 14 bases between. The CDR3 consists of 15 residues. CDR1 is SGHDT and CDR2 is YYEEEE in the germline V gene. CDR3 in amino acids: CASSFPLRGDYGYTF. The DNA of the CDR3 is TGTGCCAGCAGCTTTCCACTGCGCGGAGACTATGGCTACACCTTC.

This rearrangement joins TRBV11-2 to TRBJ2-1; D remains unclear. CDR3 length equals 14 residues. Per the germline V gene, CDR1 is SGHAT and CDR2 is FQNNGV. V was trimmed by 1 base and J by 4 bases, leaving 8 bases between them. The CDR3 loop is CASSLGPRYNEQFF. The DNA of the CDR3 is TGTGCCAGCAGCTTAGGTCCGAGATACAATGAGCAGTTCTTC.

V usage is TRBV5-1 and J usage is TRBJ2-3; 11 nucleotides match TRBD2. The ends lost 0 bases at V and 4 bases at J; junction bases unmatched: 7. Germline values: CDR1 SGHRS, CDR2 YFSETQ. The CDR3 has 17 residues. Here the CDR3 reads CASSLVTSGSPSDTQYF. CDR3 nucleotides: TGCGCCAGCAGCTTGGTAACTAGCGGGAGTCCCTCAGATACGCAGTATTTT.

The CDR3 spells CAWSVQQGVDTQYF. In nucleotides, the CDR3 is TGTGCCTGGAGTGTACAACAGGGGGTAGATACGCAGTATTTT. The chain couples TRBV30 to TRBJ2-3; TRBD1 matches 8 bases. In germline, CDR1 is GTSNPN, CDR2 SVGIG (reference sequence). V lost 0 bases to trimming and J lost 5 bases; unmatched junction nucleotides: 4. The CDR3 runs to 14 residues.

This sequence joins TRBV14 and TRBJ1-6, with TRBD1 matching 10 bases. The J segment lost 9 bases and the V segment lost 3 bases, leaving 2 bases of the junction unmatched. The CDR3 has 14 amino acids. CDR1 and CDR2 from the germline V gene are SGHDN and FVKESK. The CDR3 sequence: CASSQGQGISPLHF. CDR3 sequence (DNA): TGTGCCAGCAGCCAGGGACAGGGGATTTCACCCCTCCACTTT. Full variable domain (outside the CDR3, taken from reference TRBV14 and TRBJ1-6): EAGVTQFPSHSVIEKGQTVTLRCDPISGHDNLYWYRRVMGKEIKFLLHFVKESKQDESGMPNNRFLAERTGGTYSTLKVQPAELEDSGVYFCASSQGQGISPLHFGNGTRLTVT.

The J gene is TRBJ1-1, the V gene TRBV3-1 (or the pseudogene TRBV3-2); D is undetermined. CDR3 size: 13 residues. Between the trimmed V and J ends, which lost 4 bases and 1 base, there was a span of 7 bases. CDR1 and CDR2 from the germline V gene are LGHDT and YNNKEL (reference sequence). DNA for the CDR3: TGTGCCAGCAGCCCGTACAGGAACACTGAAGCTTTCTTT. Translation: CASSPYRNTEAFF.